One sample yielded the 21 T cell receptor beta chains listed below, sequenced in a study of cytomegalovirus exposure and HLA in healthy donors. This PCR relied on a set of 60 Vbeta primers and 13 Jbeta primers. Assay used: immunoSEQ multiplex PCR; TCRdb lists only in-frame clones, some missing. The sample's table shows approximately 100,000 clones. Sequencing was performed on PBMCs. The receptors here all came from a man in his fifties in good health and CMV-seronegative.

CDR3 region: CSATRSGEQFF. DNA for the CDR3: TGCAGTGCTACTAGGAGTGGTGAGCAGTTCTTC. The V and J genes are TRBV20-1 and TRBJ2-1; no firm D call. Trimming shortened V by 4 bases and J by 9 bases, and 10 bases separated the two germline ends. This CDR3 contains 11 residues. Per germline, CDR1 DFQATT and CDR2 SNEGSKA (reference sequence).

The chain carries TRBV4-3 and TRBJ1-2; TRBD1 matches 12 bases. The V segment lost 0 bases and the J segment 7 bases; nucleotides outside the gene matches: 6. Germline V lookup: CDR1 LGHNA, CDR2 YSLEER. This CDR3 region has 16 residues. The CDR3 DNA reads as TGCGCCAGCAGCCAAGATCCGGGACAGGGGGCGGGTGGCTACACCTTC. Translated, it gives CASSQDPGQGAGGYTF.

The J gene is TRBJ1-3, the V gene TRBV7-2, with 9 bases identical to TRBD1. The CDR3 extends over 15 amino acids. Germline V gene data show CDR1 as SGHTA and CDR2 as FQGNSA. The V segment lost 5 bases and the J segment 1 base; nucleotides outside the gene matches: 3. The CDR3 loop is CASSRQGESGNTIYF. The CDR3 DNA sequence: TGTGCCAGCAGCCGACAGGGGGAATCTGGAAACACCATATATTTT.

J is TRBJ2-7 and V is TRBV5-1; 9 bases agree with TRBD1. V was clipped by 3 bases and J by 0 bases; unmatched bases: 4. Germline-derived CDR1 and CDR2 are SGHRS and YFSETQ. This CDR3 has 15 residues. For the CDR3, the DNA is TGCGCCAGCAGCTACCGGGACAGGGCCTCCTACGAGCAGTACTTC. It is translated as CASSYRDRASYEQYF.

CDR3 in DNA: TGCAGCGTTGCCCGATCGGGGGGACAGGGGGCCTACGAGCAGTACTTC. It translates to CSVARSGGQGAYEQYF. The chain joins TRBV29-1 to TRBJ2-7; 11 bases are a match to TRBD1. Germline V gives CDR1 SQVTM, CDR2 ANQGSEA. This CDR3 has 16 residues. With V trimmed by 4 bases and J by 2 bases, 10 bases remained unmatched.

The genes are TRBV5-1 and TRBJ2-1, with 7 bases identical to TRBD1. Per the germline V gene, CDR1 is SGHRS and CDR2 is YFSETQ. After removal of 3 bases from V and 3 bases from J, the junction contained 9 bases not matched to a gene. The CDR3 is made up of 16 amino acids. The CDR3 DNA reads as TGCGCCAGCAGCTCGGAACAGGGGATTTACTACAATGAGCAGTTCTTC. Translated: CASSSEQGIYYNEQFF.

This sequence joins TRBV4-3 and TRBJ1-5, with a tentative D call TRBD1 (6 bases). The CDR3 sequence is 15 residues long. Germline V gives CDR1 LGHNA, CDR2 YSLEER. Trimming removed 0 bases at V and 5 bases at J, with 11 bases between. CDR3: CASSQETGSYQPQHF. In DNA form, the CDR3 reads TGCGCCAGCAGCCAAGAGACAGGTTCCTATCAGCCCCAGCATTTT.

The V gene is TRBV18, the J gene TRBJ2-7; 8 bases agree with TRBD1. V lost 4 bases and J lost 6; bases outside the gene matches: 14. CDR1 KGHSH and CDR2 LQKENI come from the germline V gene. CDR3 length: 16 residues. CDR3: CASSLRGQAGTPEQYF. The CDR3, as DNA: TGTGCCAGCTCACTACGGGGACAGGCTGGAACCCCCGAGCAGTACTTC.

V and J are TRBV5-1 and TRBJ2-5; D is uncertain. Germline CDR1 is SGHRS and CDR2 is YFSETQ. V dropped 0 bases and J dropped 5 bases, with 11 bases sitting between them. This CDR3 is built from 14 residues. CDR3 amino acids: CASSLAGTSETQYF. For the CDR3, the DNA is TGCGCCAGCAGCTTGGCAGGAACCAGCGAGACCCAGTACTTC.

The rearrangement joins TRBV27 to TRBJ1-1, with 7 bases matching TRBD1. The germline CDR1 and CDR2 sequences are MNHEY and SMNVEV (reference sequence). This CDR3 contains 14 residues. J was trimmed by 4 bases and V by 6 bases; bases with no gene match: 8. This CDR3 reads CASRSRGLSTEAFF. In nucleotides, the CDR3 is TGTGCCAGCAGGTCGAGGGGGCTGAGCACTGAAGCTTTCTTT.

The V gene is TRBV19, the J gene TRBJ1-5; D uncertain. This CDR3 is built from 16 residues. Germline V CDR1 and CDR2: LNHDA, SQIVND (reference sequence). Trimming left V 3 bases short and J 6 bases short, with 18 bases between. CDR3 loop: CASSMIGADRRQPQHF. Here the CDR3 DNA reads TGTGCCAGTAGTATGATTGGTGCGGATAGACGTCAGCCCCAGCATTTT.

The chain recombines TRBV4-3 with TRBJ1-6; 7 bases map to TRBD1. V dropped 4 bases and J dropped 7; count of bases not matched to a gene: 4. CDR3 length: 14 residues. CDR1 LGHNA and CDR2 YSLEER come from the germline V gene. CDR3 amino acids: CASSRGQENSPLHF. CDR3 nucleotides: TGCGCCAGCAGCCGCGGACAGGAGAATTCACCCCTCCACTTT.

J is TRBJ1-4 and V is TRBV18; TRBD1 matches at 10 bases. Unmatched junction bases numbered 7, after V lost 1 base and J lost 8 bases. The CDR3 extends over 16 amino acids. Germline loops: CDR1 KGHSH, CDR2 LQKENI. In DNA, the CDR3 is TGTGCCAGCTCACCACTGGGACAGGGGATAAGCGAAAAACTGTTTTTT. Its protein is CASSPLGQGISEKLFF.

V and J are TRBV7-9 and TRBJ2-1; 12 nucleotides line up with TRBD2. The J segment lost 7 bases and the V segment lost 2 bases, leaving 6 bases of the junction unmatched. The CDR3 runs 16 residues. Germline CDR1 SEHNR, CDR2 FQNEAQ (reference sequence). CDR3 in amino acids: CASSLPYGLAGNEQFF. CDR3 coding DNA: TGTGCCAGCAGCTTACCCTATGGACTAGCGGGGAATGAGCAGTTCTTC.

In DNA form, the CDR3 reads TGTGCCAGCCGACCACAACGGTCAATAGCGGGAGGGTTGAATGAGCAGTTCTTC. This translates into CASRPQRSIAGGLNEQFF. The chain joins TRBV25-1 to TRBJ2-1; 11 bases match TRBD2. In germline, CDR1 is MGHDK, CDR2 SYGVNS. This CDR3 region has 18 residues. With 8 bases clipped from V and 7 bases from J, the junction kept 19 bases outside the gene matches. Using reference TRBV25-1 and TRBJ2-1 for the parts outside the CDR3, the full variable domain is EADIYQTPRYLVIGTGKKITLECSQTMGHDKMYWYQQDPGMELHLIHYSYGVNSTEKGDLSSESTVSRIRTEHFPLTLESARPSHTSQYLCASRPQRSIAGGLNEQFFGPGTRLTVL.

The chain combines TRBV7-2 with TRBJ2-7, with TRBD1 matching over 8 bases. This CDR3 is built from 15 residues. CDR1 is SGHTA and CDR2 is FQGNSA in the germline V gene. The V and J ends lost 3 bases and 2 bases, in that order; junction bases with no gene match: 6. CDR3 sequence reads: CASSFRQGITYEQYF. DNA of the CDR3: TGTGCCAGCAGCTTCAGACAGGGGATCACCTACGAGCAGTACTTC.

The V gene is TRBV15, the J gene TRBJ1-2; 9 positions match TRBD1. This CDR3 is built from 17 residues. The junction had 10 bases not matched to a gene; V was cut back by 0 bases and J by 5 bases. CDR1 and CDR2 (germline): LNHNV, YYDKDF (reference sequence). CDR3 amino acids: CATSRDPGTGFGYGYTF. In DNA, the CDR3 is TGTGCCACCAGCAGAGATCCCGGGACAGGGTTCGGGTATGGCTACACCTTC.

The chain has TRBV7-9 and TRBJ2-5, with D maybe TRBD1 (5 bases). The germline V and J ends were trimmed by 2 bases and 5 bases, with 6 bases remaining between them. The CDR3 sequence is 12 residues long. CDR1 and CDR2 from the germline V gene are SEHNR and FQNEAQ (reference sequence). The DNA for the CDR3 is TGTGCCAGCAGCTTACACAGGGAGACCCAGTACTTC. This gives the protein CASSLHRETQYF.

The rearrangement links TRBV5-1 to TRBJ2-7; 9 nucleotides line up with TRBD2. The CDR3 contains 15 residues. Germline assignment: CDR1 SGHRS and CDR2 YFSETQ. The V gene end was trimmed by 4 bases and the J gene end by 2 bases; junction bases not matched to a gene: 7. CDR3 DNA: TGCGCCAGCAGCCTGGAGCCTAGCGGGGCCTACGAGCAGTACTTC. This codes for CASSLEPSGAYEQYF.

This chain joins TRBV11-3 and TRBJ2-6, with 7 bases identical to TRBD2. This CDR3 spans 19 amino acids. Germline V CDR1 and CDR2: SGHNT, YENEEA. Germline trimming cut 1 base from V and 0 bases from J; bases unmatched to any gene: 9. The CDR3 reads CASSLGRSGAYSGANVLTF. The CDR3 DNA follows: TGTGCCAGCAGCTTAGGTAGGAGCGGGGCTTACTCTGGGGCCAACGTCCTGACTTTC. Full variable domain (outside the CDR3, taken from reference TRBV11-3 and TRBJ2-6): EAGVVQSPRYKIIEKKQPVAFWCNPISGHNTLYWYLQNLGQGPELLIRYENEEAVDDSQLPKDRFSAERLKGVDSTLKIQPAELGDSAVYLCASSLGRSGAYSGANVLTFGAGSRLTVL.

The chain joins TRBV2 to TRBJ1-5, with 11 nucleotides matching TRBD1. Germline trimming cut 10 bases from V and 9 bases from J; bases unmatched to any gene: 5. The germline CDR1 and CDR2 sequences are SNHLY and FYNNEI. This CDR3 has 12 amino acids. DNA for the CDR3: TGTGCCACCCGGGACAGGGGGGCGCCCCAGCATTTT. Protein product: CATRDRGAPQHF.